What follows is one T cell receptor (beta chain) and its context. This sample stems from a study of control samples from healthy donors and cancer patients. Using immunoSEQ multiplex PCR, the repertoire was profiled, and TCRdb retains in-frame clones only, with some absent. This table holds some 120,000 clones, over 85% found once. Germline loops: CDR1 SGHKS, CDR2 YYEKEE (reference sequence). The CDR3 runs to 15 residues. With 0 bases clipped from V and 6 bases from J, the junction kept 6 bases outside the gene matches. This TCR derives from a man aged 30-40 years in good health. The rearrangement uses TRBV5-5 and TRBJ1-5; 7 nucleotides align to TRBD1. Sequenced: blood. This chain's CDR3 is CASSLDPNRGQPQHF. CDR3 sequence (DNA): TGTGCCAGCAGCTTGGACCCTAACAGGGGTCAGCCCCAGCATTTT.